This T cell receptor (beta chain) is drawn from a study of monozygotic twins with inflammatory bowel disease. UMIs that included a 6-nucleotide sample barcode were added by template switching, which took place during cDNA synthesis. TCRdb re-called the 5' RACE reads; one entry per CDR3 protein, DNA not given. The table lists around 200,000 distinct CDR3 sequences. Germline CDR1 reads MNHNS; CDR2 reads SASEGT. The CDR3 is made up of 13 amino acids. Of note for this clonotype: What it recognizes is unknown.

Study-level findings and limits: For IBD, no single strong associated signal or clonotype was supported.

Collection of a roughly 2.3 ml blood sample took place per donor. T cells were not sorted, and total RNA was isolated straight from whole blood. This TCR was recovered from a human donor with ulcerative colitis or Crohn's disease, or a healthy co-twin of an affected twin (not recorded which). Sequenced input: blood. The rearrangement links TRBV6-1 to TRBJ2-7; TCRdb gives TRBD2 as the D gene, but with no DNA this cannot be confirmed. This CDR3 is CASGGQASYEQYF.